This T cell receptor beta chain was obtained from a study of T cells after yellow fever vaccination. As for the study in general: Low-cell-number fractions underwent preparation using SMART-Seq v4 Ultra Low Input. Study observations and caveats: Overall, a small share of clonotypes was seen in both CD4 and CD8 compartments. Peak timing came faster in the weaker secondary response, day 5 versus 15.

In its sample, this clonotype was seen many times. Its antigen is currently unknown. The CDR3 covers 15 residues. Germline V lookup: CDR1 SGHTA, CDR2 FQGNSA. The J segment lost 4 bases and the V segment lost 2 bases, leaving 3 bases of the junction unmatched. Making TCR cDNA involved 5'RACE template switching, which added UMIs and a universal primer site. TCRdb independently ran MiXCR on the 5' RACE reads; one entry per CDR3 protein. The data show some 350,000 distinct CDR3 sequences, around 4.1% seen once. The receptor was isolated from a man aged 18 to 29 who received the YFV17D yellow fever vaccine. The genes are TRBV7-2 and TRBJ2-5, with 11 bases aligning to TRBD2. The sequencing here drew on PBMCs, taken 5 days after the yellow fever booster vaccination. The CDR3 region is CASSLWLAGGETQYF. The CDR3 nucleotides are TGTGCCAGCAGCTTATGGCTAGCGGGGGGAGAGACCCAGTACTTC.